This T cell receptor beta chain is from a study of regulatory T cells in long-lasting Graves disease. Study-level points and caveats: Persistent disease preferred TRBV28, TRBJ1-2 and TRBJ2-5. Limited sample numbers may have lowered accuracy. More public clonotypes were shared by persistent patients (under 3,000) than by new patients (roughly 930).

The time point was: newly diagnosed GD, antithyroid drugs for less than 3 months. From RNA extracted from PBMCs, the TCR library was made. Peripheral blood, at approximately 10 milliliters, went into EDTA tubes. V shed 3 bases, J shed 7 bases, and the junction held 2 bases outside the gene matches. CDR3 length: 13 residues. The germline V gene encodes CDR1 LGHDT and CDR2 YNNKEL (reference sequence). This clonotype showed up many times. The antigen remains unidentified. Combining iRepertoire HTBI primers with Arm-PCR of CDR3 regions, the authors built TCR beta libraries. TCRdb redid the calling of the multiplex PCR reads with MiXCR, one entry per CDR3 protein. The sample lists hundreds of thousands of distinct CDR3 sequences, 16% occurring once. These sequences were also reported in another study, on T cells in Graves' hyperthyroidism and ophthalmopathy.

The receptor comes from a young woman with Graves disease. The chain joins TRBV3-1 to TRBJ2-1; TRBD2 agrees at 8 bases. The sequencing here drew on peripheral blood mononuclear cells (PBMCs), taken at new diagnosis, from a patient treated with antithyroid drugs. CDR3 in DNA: TGTGCCAGCAGCCATACTAGCGGTAATGAGCAGTTCTTC. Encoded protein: CASSHTSGNEQFF.